This T cell receptor (beta chain) was captured in a study of CD8 T cells in Susac syndrome. The CDR3 has 14 residues. Trimming shortened V by 1 base and J by 8 bases, and 14 bases separated the two germline ends. The germline gives CDR1 LGHDT, CDR2 YNNKEL (reference sequence). After extraction with the RNeasy kit, roughly 0.45 to 1 ug of the RNA was reverse transcribed using random hexamers. TCRdb reprocessed the immunoSEQ multiplex PCR reads with MiXCR, giving one entry per CDR3 protein. The sample comprises about 250,000 distinct CDR3 sequences, 80% to 95% of which are singletons, and roughly 0.07% rests with the top ten.

The sample consisted of CD4+ T cells from PBMCs. The clonotype originates from a human donor with multiple sclerosis. The V gene is TRBV3-1, the J gene TRBJ1-2; no clear D. CDR3 sequence: CASSQAGDHSGYTF. The CDR3, as DNA: TGTGCCAGCAGCCAAGCCGGGGATCACAGCGGCTACACCTTC.